This T cell receptor (beta chain) was identified in a study of beta chain features in type 1 diabetes. Expressed TCRB transcripts were sequenced because the entire RNA isolate underwent reverse transcription. Repertoires were generated with immunoSEQ multiplex PCR, while TCRdb's copy carries only in-frame clones and drops some. The top ten clones hold roughly 4% of a sample with 200,000 to 300,000 clones, around 26% of them seen once. Germline V lookup: CDR1 KGHSH, CDR2 LQKENI. With 4 bases clipped from V and 8 bases from J, the junction kept 5 bases outside the gene matches. CDR3 length: 13 residues. Findings and limits, study-wide: Researchers could not determine here whether HLA type influences TCRB rearrangement.

Note on this clone: Its antigen remains unknown.

Specimen: central memory CD4+ T cells from blood. This chain joins TRBV18 and TRBJ2-3; 8 nucleotides line up with TRBD1. This TCR derives from a man aged 30 to 39 in good health. CDR3 residues: CASSLTDRGTQYF. The CDR3, as DNA: TGTGCCAGCTCACTGACAGACAGGGGTACGCAGTATTTT.